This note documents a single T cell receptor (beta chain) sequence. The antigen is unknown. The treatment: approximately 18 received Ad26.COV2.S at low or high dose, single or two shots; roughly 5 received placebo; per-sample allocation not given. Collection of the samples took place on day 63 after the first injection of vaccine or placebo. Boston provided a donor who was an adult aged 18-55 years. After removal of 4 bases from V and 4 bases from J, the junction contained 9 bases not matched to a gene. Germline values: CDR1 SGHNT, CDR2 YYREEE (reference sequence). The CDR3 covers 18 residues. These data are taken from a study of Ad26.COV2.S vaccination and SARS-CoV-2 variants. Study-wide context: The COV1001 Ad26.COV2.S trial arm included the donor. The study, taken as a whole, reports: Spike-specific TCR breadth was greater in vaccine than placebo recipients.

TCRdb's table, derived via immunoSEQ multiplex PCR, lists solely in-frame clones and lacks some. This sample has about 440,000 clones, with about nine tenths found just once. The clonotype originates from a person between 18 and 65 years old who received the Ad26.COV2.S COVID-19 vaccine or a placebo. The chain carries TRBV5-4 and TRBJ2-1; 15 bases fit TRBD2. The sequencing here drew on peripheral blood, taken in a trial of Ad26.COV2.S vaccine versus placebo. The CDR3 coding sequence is TGTGCCAGCAGCCAACCGGGACTAGCGGGAGGAGCTTACAATGAGCAGTTCTTC. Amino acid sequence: CASSQPGLAGGAYNEQFF.